This TCR beta chain originates from a study of a mutant IDH1 vaccine in newly diagnosed glioma (dated by TCRdb to the early 2020s). Regarding the complete study: Of the approximately 35 treated patients, approximately 62% were male and approximately 38% were female, and the mean age was approximately 40 years. Before enrollment, patients had received standard therapy of radiotherapy alone, temozolomide alone, or radiochemotherapy with temozolomide; most received the combination. Peripheral blood was collected at six visits: V03 (baseline), V05, V07, V10, V12 and V13. Longitudinal TCRB deep sequencing was done for some 25 treated patients, wherever samples were available for exploratory analyses. Study-level results and caveats: Pseudoprogression seemed to be unrelated to changes in the top peripheral T cell clonotypes found by TCRB sequencing. According to the authors, sample limitations meant that analyses of patient blood samples could not be reproduced. Availability determined which PBMC samples were chosen for TCRB deep sequencing. Vaccine-induced immune responses across multiple MHC alleles were detected in 90% to 95% of patients.

Worth noting for this clone: Its antigen specificity is not known. No base qualities exist here, and no much larger clone lies one base off it.

The CDR3 numbers 13 residues from cysteine through phenylalanine. Solely the CDR3 DNA is kept, with 39 bases framed from the first base. Looking up the germline V gene yields CDR1 SGHTA and CDR2 FQGNSA. Here V drops 10 bases and J drops 7 bases, and the junction holds 7 bases not matched to any gene. The time point label, read with the paper, signifies: baseline, week 1 (first vaccination visit). The treatment or condition tag for this specimen amounts to: pre-vaccination baseline after standard-of-care therapy. Donors had newly diagnosed WHO grade 3 or 4 IDH1-mutant astrocytomas with loss of nuclear ATRX. The samples were drawn from NOA16, a multicentre, single-arm, open-label phase I trial in Germany that tested a mutant IDH1 peptide vaccine in humans for the first time. Visit V03 blood draws served as the baseline sample for immunogenicity testing. Genomic DNA for TCRB sequencing was extracted from EDTA blood using the DNeasy Blood and Tissue Kit.

To prepare the library, the immunoSEQ multiplex PCR assay was applied. The hsTCRB Kit was used according to the manufacturer's protocol to amplify rearranged TCR beta chain sequences. TCRB libraries were sequenced on an Illumina MiSeq. In the paper's pipeline: Demultiplexing, trimming and gene mapping were performed with the kit vendor's proprietary platform. Imported from immuneACCESS, the table was reduced by TCRdb to in-frame sequences with V and J called. These copies leave out some clones; in studies compared against another copy, an unresolved V gene accounts for under half, and the cause of the remainder is not known. For V, J and clone size, that table is used; D and trimming come from the DNA. For this sample the table gives roughly 71,000 clones, of which about 86% were detected only once. The ten largest clones capture over 2.5% of the sample.

The rearrangement combines TRBV7-2 with TRBJ2-4; a stretch of 10 junction bases matches TRBD2. This sample comprised PBMCs, obtained from a glioma patient treated with radiotherapy, temozolomide or both. The TCR sequence derives from a young man with glioma. The nucleotide sequence is given as TGTGCCACGAAAGCGGGGGGGTTTAACATTCAGTACTTC. Translated, this is CATKAGGFNIQYF.